Listed here are 25 T cell receptor beta chains from one sample, sequenced in a study of blood T cells in healthy people across ages. Together with a sample-barcoded 5' primer, a J-beta primer mix was included in a second PCR lasting about 7 to 11 cycles. One entry per CDR3 protein results from TCRdb running MiXCR on the 5' RACE reads. The sample holds 800,000 to 950,000 distinct CDR3 sequences, about 27% seen once. This same sample was also taken into another study, of T cells of mothers and their children.

The specimen was blood. These TCRs come from a woman aged 40 to 55 in good health.

A word on this clonotype: This sequence may be a read error, since a much larger clone differs from it by one base. This chain uses TRBV5-1 with TRBJ2-1; D uncertain. The CDR3 extends over 11 amino acids. Germline loops: CDR1 SGHRS, CDR2 YFSETQ. CDR3 in amino acids: CTSSLASEQFF. For the CDR3, the DNA is TGCACCAGCAGCTTGGCGAGTGAGCAGTTCTTC. Variable domain in full (rest from reference TRBV5-1 and TRBJ2-1): KAGVTQTPRYLIKTRGQQVTLSCSPISGHRSVSWYQQTPGQGLQFLFEYFSETQRNKGNFPGRFSGRQFSNSRSEMNVSTLELGDSALYLCTSSLASEQFFGPGTRLTVL.

This clonotype came up many times. The chain carries TRBV27 and TRBJ1-1, with D hard to call. V shed 2 bases and J shed 5 bases, with 12 bases lying between them. Germline CDR1 and CDR2: MNHEY and SMNVEV (reference sequence). The CDR3 has 14 amino acids. This CDR3 is CASSLVGGRTEAFF. CDR3 sequence (DNA): TGTGCCAGCAGTTTAGTGGGAGGTAGGACTGAAGCTTTCTTT.

In this sample, this clonotype turned up a few times. The chain combines TRBV12-5 with TRBJ1-1; 9 positions agree with TRBD1. J lost 4 bases, V lost 5 bases, and 11 bases had no gene match. Germline V gene sequence: CDR1 LGHNT, CDR2 FRNRAP. The CDR3 sequence is 16 residues long. This CDR3 reads CASGLYRGPVGTEAFF. The CDR3 bases are TGTGCTAGTGGTCTATACAGGGGGCCGGTCGGCACTGAAGCTTTCTTT.

This clonotype was found a few times. One base away lies a much larger clone, so this may be a sequencing read error. This chain joins TRBV11-2 and TRBJ1-2; no clear D. CDR1 SGHAT and CDR2 FQNNGV come from the germline V gene. The CDR3 consists of 16 residues. CDR3 sequence: CTSSLDMPSGYYGYTF. The CDR3 DNA is TGTACCAGCAGCTTAGATATGCCGTCAGGCTACTATGGCTACACCTTC.

This chain's CDR3 is CSARGTSSGSWGEQYF. The CDR3 DNA reads as TGCAGTGCTAGAGGGACTTCTAGCGGGAGTTGGGGCGAGCAGTACTTC. This chain links TRBV20-1 with TRBJ2-7, with 10 bases lining up with TRBD2. CDR1 is DFQATT and CDR2 is SNEGSKA in the germline V gene (reference sequence). J lost 6 bases, V lost 1 base, and 12 bases had no gene match. The CDR3 is 16 amino acids.

The table lists this clonotype with a count of one. The V call is TRBV18, the J call TRBJ2-3, with 10 bases matching TRBD1. The V segment lost 3 bases and the J segment 2 bases; nucleotides outside the gene matches: 20. This CDR3 contains 21 residues. Germline loops: CDR1 KGHSH, CDR2 LQKENI. The CDR3 loop reads CASSPYGPGQGTLHYTDTQYF. The CDR3 DNA follows: TGTGCCAGCTCACCCTACGGTCCGGGACAGGGGACCCTACATTACACAGATACGCAGTATTTT.

The chain is built from TRBV27 and TRBJ2-6; 7 nucleotides line up with TRBD1. V was clipped by 5 bases and J by 0 bases; unmatched bases: 13. Germline V gives CDR1 MNHEY, CDR2 SMNVEV (reference sequence). This CDR3 contains 19 residues. The CDR3 sequence is CASSPRQGRTRSGANVLTF. The CDR3 bases are TGTGCCAGCAGTCCTCGACAGGGACGGACTCGCTCTGGGGCCAACGTCCTGACTTTC.

This clonotype was seen at least ten times. The V gene is TRBV7-9, the J gene TRBJ2-7, with no clear D. This CDR3 has 14 residues. Trimming stripped 4 bases from V and 6 bases from J, with 16 bases between. The V gene's germline CDR1 is SEHNR and CDR2 FQNEAQ (reference sequence). The CDR3 nucleotides are TGTGCCAGCAGCTCACGGGCAGACGGGCGCGAGCAGTACTTC. Protein: CASSSRADGREQYF.

This clonotype was recorded many times. The rearrangement joins TRBV29-1 to TRBJ2-5; TRBD2 matches 10 bases. V lost 5 bases, J lost 1 base, and 7 bases stayed unmatched. This CDR3 comprises 15 residues. The germline CDR1 and CDR2 sequences are SQVTM and ANQGSEA. The CDR3: CSVQKTSGFQETQYF. The CDR3 DNA reads TGCAGCGTTCAGAAGACTAGCGGGTTCCAAGAGACCCAGTACTTC.

This clonotype was seen at least ten times. The chain links TRBV11-2 to TRBJ2-7; D unclear. This CDR3 contains 13 residues. V was clipped by 4 bases and J by 6 bases, with 13 bases between them. CDR1 and CDR2 from the germline V gene are SGHAT and FQNNGV. This CDR3 is CASSYPSVLEQYF. The DNA of the CDR3 is TGTGCCAGCAGCTACCCCAGTGTTCTCGAGCAGTACTTC.

The chain couples TRBV30 to TRBJ1-1; tentatively, D is TRBD1 (5 bases). Germline lookup yields CDR1 GTSNPN and CDR2 SVGIG (reference sequence). V was clipped by 1 base and J by 1 base, with 16 bases between them. This CDR3 region has 16 residues. CDR3 in amino acids: CAWSAIPVGGNTEAFF. CDR3 DNA: TGTGCCTGGAGTGCCATCCCCGTTGGGGGGAACACTGAAGCTTTCTTT.

This clonotype was counted ten times or more. CDR3 sequence (DNA): TGTGCCAGCCTAGTAGCGGATACGCAGTATTTT. It encodes CASLVADTQYF. The chain couples TRBV28 to TRBJ2-3; D may be TRBD2 (5 bases). With 8 bases removed from V and 6 bases from J, the gap between germline ends came to 9 bases. There are 11 residues in the CDR3. CDR1 and CDR2 from the germline V gene are MDHEN and SYDVKM.

The rearrangement links TRBV4-1 to TRBJ1-2; 8 bases agree with TRBD1. V trimming: 4 bases; J trimming: 4 bases; junction bases outside the gene matches: 8. Per the germline V gene, CDR1 is MGHRA and CDR2 is YSYEKL. This CDR3 has 15 amino acids. The CDR3 region has the DNA TGCGCCAGCAGCCTAGACAGGGGATCGTTCTATGGCTACACCTTC. Translating gives CASSLDRGSFYGYTF.

The chain joins TRBV3-1 to TRBJ1-1; D not resolved. The germline V gene encodes CDR1 LGHDT and CDR2 YNNKEL (reference sequence). CDR3 length: 15 residues. V was pared by 0 bases and J by 2 bases, with 10 bases between. The DNA for the CDR3 is TGTGCCAGCAGCCAAGATAGGGTCATCAACACTGAAGCTTTCTTT. It yields the protein CASSQDRVINTEAFF. Full variable domain (rest looked up from reference TRBV3-1 and TRBJ1-1): DTAVSQTPKYLVTQMGNDKSIKCEQNLGHDTMYWYKQDSKKFLKIMFSYNNKELIINETVPNRFSPKSPDKAHLNLHINSLELGDSAVYFCASSQDRVINTEAFFGQGTRLTVV.

The chain employs TRBV4-1 and TRBJ2-1, with D possibly called TRBD1 or TRBD2 (6 bases each). CDR3 size: 19 residues. Trimming cost V 2 bases and J 0 bases, with 20 bases left between them. The germline gives CDR1 MGHRA, CDR2 YSYEKL. The CDR3 sequence is CASSQLGQGGPSSYNEQFF. The CDR3 region has the DNA TGCGCCAGCAGCCAACTTGGGCAAGGGGGGCCAAGCTCCTACAATGAGCAGTTCTTC.

V usage is TRBV20-1 and J usage is TRBJ2-1, with TRBD2 as a possible D gene (5 bases). The DNA matches TRBJ2-7 better at its end, which makes the J call doubtful. Looked up from germline, CDR1 is DFQATT and CDR2 is SNEGSKA (reference sequence). CDR3 length: 14 residues. Written as DNA, the CDR3 is TGCAGTGCTAGCTTCGAGGGCTCCTACAATGAGCAGTACTTC. Encoded protein: CSASFEGSYNEQYF.

This chain connects TRBV20-1 to TRBJ1-1; D perhaps matches TRBD1 (5 bases). V was cut by 3 bases and J by 6 bases, with 20 bases left in between. The length of the CDR3 is 15 residues. Looked up from germline, CDR1 is DFQATT and CDR2 is SNEGSKA (reference sequence). CDR3 loop: CSARGDPGRRSEAFF. DNA for the CDR3: TGCAGTGCTAGGGGGGATCCGGGTCGGAGGTCTGAAGCTTTCTTT.

This clonotype turned up a few times. A much larger clone sits a single nucleotide away, making a read error possible. This likely comes from a read error, as the CDR3 has no conserved phenylalanine or tryptophan at its end. The chain has TRBV7-3 and TRBJ2-1, with D maybe TRBD1 (6 bases). Germline lookup yields CDR1 SGHTA and CDR2 FQGTGA. The CDR3 is 14 residues long. Trimming pared 8 bases from V and 8 bases from J, leaving 19 bases between. Here the CDR3 reads CASQQKTGSHEQFL. The CDR3 DNA is TGTGCCAGCCAGCAGAAGACAGGCTCGCATGAGCAGTTCTTA.

CDR3 residues: CASPNPPAGAFDQPQHF. As DNA, the CDR3 is TGTGCCAGCCCTAATCCCCCCGCAGGGGCTTTCGATCAGCCCCAGCATTTT. The chain couples TRBV9 to TRBJ1-5, with a weak D call TRBD1 (6 bases). The ends were cut back, 7 bases at V and 5 bases at J, with 25 bases in the middle. Germline V gene lookup returns CDR1 SGDLS and CDR2 YYNGEE. The CDR3 is made up of 17 amino acids. Using reference TRBV9 and TRBJ1-5 for the parts outside the CDR3, the full variable domain is DSGVTQTPKHLITATGQRVTLRCSPRSGDLSVYWYQQSLDQGLQFLIQYYNGEERAKGNILERFSAQQFPDLHSELNLSSLELGDSALYFCASPNPPAGAFDQPQHFGDGTRLSIL.

For the CDR3, the DNA is TGTGCCATCAGCGGGACTAGCGGGGACTACACAGATACGCAGTATTTT. It yields the protein CAISGTSGDYTDTQYF. The genes are TRBV10-3 and TRBJ2-3, with 13 bases identical to TRBD2. Germline V gene lookup returns CDR1 ENHRY and CDR2 SYGVKD. The CDR3 runs to 16 residues. Trimming at V came to 6 bases and at J to 2 bases, leaving 5 bases not matched to a gene.

The chain combines TRBV4-3 with TRBJ1-2; no clear D. Germline loops: CDR1 LGHNA, CDR2 YSLEER. This CDR3 region has 14 residues. V was cut by 4 bases and J by 6 bases, with 15 bases left in between. The CDR3 is CASSRSSHENGYTF. The DNA of the CDR3 is TGCGCCAGCAGCCGCTCCAGCCACGAGAATGGCTACACCTTC.

This clonotype was recorded many times. This rearrangement joins TRBV29-1 to TRBJ2-7; the D is unclear. Germline V gene data show CDR1 as SQVTM and CDR2 as ANQGSEA. V was shortened by 4 bases and J by 4 bases, with 8 bases between the two germline ends. CDR3 length: 11 residues. CDR3 sequence reads: CSVGAGYEQYF. CDR3 coding DNA: TGCAGCGTTGGGGCCGGATACGAGCAGTACTTC.

This clonotype was recorded many times. The chain carries TRBV29-1 and TRBJ2-2, with 8 bases fitting TRBD1. Germline lookup yields CDR1 SQVTM and CDR2 ANQGSEA. J gave up 3 bases and V 5 bases, and 5 bases lay outside the gene matches. The CDR3 length is 14 residues. CDR3 nucleotides: TGCAGCGTTCGACAGGGGCAATACACCGGGGAGCTGTTTTTT. Residues: CSVRQGQYTGELFF.

Details on this clonotype: A much larger clonotype is one base distant, so this may be a read error. The chain joins TRBV5-1 to TRBJ2-1; the match to TRBD2 covers 11 bases. The junction had 6 bases not matched to a gene; V was cut back by 0 bases and J by 7 bases. Germline values: CDR1 SGHRS, CDR2 YFSETQ. This CDR3 has 16 amino acids. The CDR3 is CASSLELAGGMNEQFF. In DNA, the CDR3 is TGCGCCAGCAGCTTGGAATTAGCGGGGGGGATGAATGAGCAGTTCTTC.

The chain is built from TRBV27 and TRBJ1-2; 11 nucleotides match TRBD1. CDR3 size: 13 residues. Germline V gene lookup returns CDR1 MNHEY and CDR2 SMNVEV (reference sequence). Trimming removed 6 bases from V and 8 bases from J; junction bases left unmatched: 5. The CDR3 nucleotides are TGTGCCAGCAGCGTGGACAGGGGGCTCGGCTACACCTTC. It specifies CASSVDRGLGYTF.